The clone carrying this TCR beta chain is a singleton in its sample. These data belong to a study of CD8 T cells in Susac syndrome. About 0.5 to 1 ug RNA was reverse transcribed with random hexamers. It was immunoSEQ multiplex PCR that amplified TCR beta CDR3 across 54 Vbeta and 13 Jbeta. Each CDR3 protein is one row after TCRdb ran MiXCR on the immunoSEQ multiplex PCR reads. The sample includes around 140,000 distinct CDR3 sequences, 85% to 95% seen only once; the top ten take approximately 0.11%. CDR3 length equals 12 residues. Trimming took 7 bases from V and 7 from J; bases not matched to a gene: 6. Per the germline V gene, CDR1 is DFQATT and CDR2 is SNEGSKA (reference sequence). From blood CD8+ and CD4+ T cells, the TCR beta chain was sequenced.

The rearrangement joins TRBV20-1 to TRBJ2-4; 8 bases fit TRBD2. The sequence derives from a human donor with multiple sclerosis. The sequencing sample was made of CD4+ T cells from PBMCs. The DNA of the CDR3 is TGCAGTGTTAGCGGGATCCCTAACATTCAGTACTTC. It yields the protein CSVSGIPNIQYF.